This TCR beta chain stems from a study of cytomegalovirus exposure and HLA in healthy donors. Of note for this clone: Its antigen remains unidentified.

Study results and caveats: A later analysis found that most CMV-associated TCR beta chains appeared HLA-restricted.

Germline CDR1 is LGHNT and CDR2 is FRNRAP. This CDR3 comprises 16 residues. Trimming left V 3 bases short and J 0 bases short, with 13 bases between. Primers: 60 Vbeta forward and 13 Jbeta reverse. Produced via immunoSEQ multiplex PCR; TCRdb's table is partial and in-frame only. The table shows 250,000 to 350,000 clones, with approximately 80% occurring only once. The V call is TRBV12-5, the J call TRBJ2-3, with D maybe TRBD1 (6 bases). This TCR was sampled from a girl aged 2-10 years in good health and CMV-seronegative. Sequences were obtained from PBMCs. The CDR3 nucleotides are TGTGCTAGTGGTTTCCATGGACAGCCTAGCACAGATACGCAGTATTTT. Its translation: CASGFHGQPSTDTQYF.